The sequence of this T cell receptor (beta chain) was determined in a study of a mutant IDH1 vaccine in newly diagnosed glioma. Whole-study context: The initiation of vaccination occurred 4-6 weeks after radiotherapy alone, or with temozolomide cycles.

Time point: week 23, last vaccination. Vaccine doses each comprised 300 ug of mutant IDH1 20-mer peptide, with topical imiquimod. Donors had new WHO grade 3 or 4 IDH1-mutant, ATRX-lost astrocytomas. Concerning this clone: The antigen is not known.

Study-level findings and limits: Shifts in the top peripheral T cell clonotypes seemed unrelated to pseudoprogression. Of the patients, about 95% had vaccine-induced immune responses.

The V gene end was trimmed by 3 bases and the J gene end by 5 bases; junction bases not matched to a gene: 13. This CDR3 has 16 amino acids. Germline loops: CDR1 SGDLS, CDR2 YYNGEE. Only in-frame clones appear in the TCRdb table, and some are missing; sequencing was by immunoSEQ multiplex PCR. Among approximately 50,000 clones listed, 80% to 90% were seen once. This receptor was identified in a middle-aged man with glioma. Source: PBMCs, taken from a glioma patient whose treatment included an IDH1 peptide vaccine. The chain uses TRBV9 and TRBJ1-2, with 7 positions matching TRBD1. The CDR3 DNA is TGTGCCAGCAGCGCCGGGGGGACAGTCCTAGTTTATGGCTACACCTTC. Protein product: CASSAGGTVLVYGYTF.